There are a few counts of the clone carrying this T cell receptor beta chain. Its specificity is not known. Germline V gives CDR1 KGHDR, CDR2 SFDVKD. Trimming took off 4 bases at V and 4 bases at J, with 15 bases between the two ends. The CDR3 sequence is 15 residues long. This specimen belongs to a study of T-cell memory formation after mild COVID-19. Overall study: Largely donor-specific TCR clusters were found. Study results and caveats: Some clones that responded turned up in pre-infection memory, which suggests that cross-reactive memory joined in.

Using its own MiXCR run on the 5' RACE reads, TCRdb lists one record per CDR3 protein. The data show around 450,000 distinct CDR3 sequences, around 20% seen once. The TCR comes from an adult woman who had mild COVID-19 (a few samples of this study predate the infection). Cell type and time point are not known. The chain couples TRBV24-1 to TRBJ2-5; tentatively, D is TRBD1 (6 bases). Sequenced sample: PBMCs or a T cell subset sorted from them (not recorded which). The CDR3 sequence: CATSDPGEGGETQYF. CDR3 sequence (DNA): TGTGCCACCAGTGACCCAGGGGAAGGGGGAGAGACCCAGTACTTC.